This TCR beta chain was recovered during a study of blood T cell repertoires in COVID-19. This table comes from immunoSEQ multiplex PCR, and its TCRdb copy is limited to in-frame clones, with some not included. The data hold roughly 65,000 clones, with around three quarters observed a single time. V dropped 4 bases and J dropped 4; count of bases not matched to a gene: 6. Germline CDR1 reads SGHDN; CDR2 reads FVKESK. CDR3 size: 14 residues. The specimen was peripheral blood. The receptor comes from a human donor in a cohort sampled during active COVID-19. This sequence joins TRBV14 and TRBJ1-2; 7 bases agree with TRBD1. CDR3 bases: TGTGCCAGCAGCCGATCGACAGGGCGCTATGGCTACACCTTC. This codes for CASSRSTGRYGYTF.